The 8 T cell receptor beta chains presented below share a single source sample, sequenced in a study of blood T cell dynamics during melanoma immunotherapy. Sequenced by immunoSEQ multiplex PCR; TCRdb stores in-frame clones only, minus some. This table has about 11,000 clones, 84% appearing once. The time point denotes: week 3, after first cycle of checkpoint inhibitor. The material was blood, obtained from a patient treated with checkpoint blockade. The receptor source for this set is a human donor with melanoma.

The rearrangement joins TRBV29-1 to TRBJ1-4, with D unresolved. V lost 5 bases, J lost 8 bases, and 12 bases lay in between. The CDR3 is 12 residues long. Germline V gene sequence: CDR1 SQVTM, CDR2 ANQGSEA. The CDR3 region has the DNA TGCAGCGTTAGGGTAGGGCGGGAAAAACTGTTTTTT. Encoded protein: CSVRVGREKLFF.

This clone was seen a handful of times. This rearrangement joins TRBV4-1 to TRBJ1-1; D possibly corresponds to TRBD1 (5 bases). Germline assignment: CDR1 MGHRA and CDR2 YSYEKL. V lost 6 bases to trimming and J lost 0 bases, with 11 bases between them. The CDR3 loop spans 14 amino acids. CDR3 region: CASRTREMNTEAFF. The CDR3 DNA reads TGCGCCAGCAGGACCAGGGAAATGAACACTGAAGCTTTCTTT.

The rearrangement uses TRBV29-1 and TRBJ1-1; TRBD1 matches at 8 bases. The germline CDR1 and CDR2 sequences are SQVTM and ANQGSEA. The V and J ends lost 5 bases and 11 bases, in that order; junction bases with no gene match: 7. The CDR3 covers 11 residues. The CDR3 loop is CSVLWTGRAFF. As DNA, the CDR3 is TGCAGCGTTCTATGGACAGGGCGCGCTTTCTTT. The whole variable domain, remainder taken from reference TRBV29-1 and TRBJ1-1, is SAVISQKPSRDICQRGTSLTIQCQVDSQVTMMFWYRQQPGQSLTLIATANQGSEATYESGFVIDKFPISRPNLTFSTLTVSNMSPEDSSIYLCSVLWTGRAFFGQGTRLTVV.

The rearrangement links TRBV6-1 to TRBJ2-5, with D possibly being TRBD1 or TRBD2 (5 bases each). The CDR3 contains 14 residues. CDR1 and CDR2 from the germline V gene are MNHNS and SASEGT. V was clipped by 7 bases and J by 1 base, with 13 bases between them. This chain's CDR3 is CASTSGTIQETQYF. The CDR3 DNA reads as TGTGCCAGCACTTCAGGGACCATCCAAGAGACCCAGTACTTC.

The rearrangement joins TRBV5-1 to TRBJ1-1; D may be TRBD1 (6 bases). This CDR3 is built from 17 residues. The germline V gene encodes CDR1 SGHRS and CDR2 YFSETQ. V lost 6 bases and J lost 4, with 25 bases in between. The CDR3 DNA reads TGCGCCAGCACCCCGGGGGGGCTGGGGGAGGGAAGCACTGAAGCTTTCTTT. Translating gives CASTPGGLGEGSTEAFF.

For this clone: This same CDR3 is encoded by further DNA sequences in the sample. This rearrangement joins TRBV20-1 to TRBJ2-3; no reliable D call. CDR1 is DFQATT, CDR2 SNEGSKA, per germline (reference sequence). Deletions cut 3 bases from V and 1 base from J, with 2 bases between. The CDR3 has 11 residues. CDR3 nucleotide sequence: TGCAGTGCTAGGGGCACAGATACGCAGTATTTT. Translated, it gives CSARGTDTQYF.

This sequence joins TRBV12-2 and TRBJ1-5. TRBV12-2 is reported as a pseudogene. There are 16 residues in the CDR3. CDR3 in DNA: TGTGCAAGTCGCTTCCCGCACATCTATGGCAATCAGCCCCAGCATTTT. This gives the protein CASRFPHIYGNQPQHF.

This clone has a single count. The chain has TRBV5-4 and TRBJ2-7, with D maybe TRBD2 (5 bases). The CDR3 extends over 13 amino acids. V shed 2 bases and J shed 0 bases, with 6 bases lying between them. The germline V gene has CDR1 SGHNT and CDR2 YYREEE (reference sequence). The CDR3, as DNA: TGTGCCAGCAGCTTAGCGGTCTCCTACGAGCAGTACTTC. It is translated as CASSLAVSYEQYF.